The 30 T cell receptor beta chains presented below share a single source sample, sequenced in a study of T cell responses to AZD1222 COVID-19 vaccine. Data came from immunoSEQ multiplex PCR; TCRdb stores just in-frame clones and leaves some out. The table includes 130,000 or so clones, about 92% detected once. This material consisted of peripheral blood, taken on day 0 of AZD1222 vaccination. These receptors originate from an adult in good health.

This clone came up once. J is TRBJ2-7 and V is TRBV20-1, with D uncertain. Trimming removed 1 base from V and 7 bases from J, with 8 bases in between. The CDR3 is 11 amino acids. Germline CDR1 and CDR2: DFQATT and SNEGSKA (reference sequence). The CDR3 DNA follows: TGCAGTGCTAGAGTGCAGGCAGAGCAGTACTTC. Protein: CSARVQAEQYF.

The V and J genes are TRBV5-4 and TRBJ2-1; D perhaps matches TRBD2 (6 bases). The V end was cut by 3 bases, the J end by 9 bases, with 19 bases between. The CDR3 is 15 amino acids. Germline V gene lookup returns CDR1 SGHNT and CDR2 YYREEE (reference sequence). The CDR3, as DNA: TGTGCCAGCAGCTCCCCGGGAGCTAGGGTGAGTGAGCAGTTCTTC. Translating it yields CASSSPGARVSEQFF.

The rearrangement uses TRBV29-1 and TRBJ1-2, with D perhaps matching TRBD1 (6 bases). This CDR3 comprises 13 residues. Germline-derived CDR1 and CDR2 are SQVTM and ANQGSEA. The V gene lost 5 bases and the J gene lost 4 bases, with 14 bases spanning the gap. CDR3 sequence reads: CSVYREWGYGYTF. CDR3 DNA: TGCAGCGTTTACAGGGAGTGGGGCTATGGCTACACCTTC.

The chain uses TRBV5-1 and TRBJ1-1, with D maybe TRBD1 (5 bases). Germline CDR1 reads SGHRS; CDR2 reads YFSETQ. The CDR3 has 18 amino acids. Trimming cost V 0 bases and J 1 base, with 19 bases left between them. The chain's CDR3 is CASSLAGQGAKWNTEAFF. CDR3 nucleotides: TGCGCCAGCAGCTTGGCCGGCCAGGGAGCGAAGTGGAACACTGAAGCTTTCTTT.

This clone was detected only once. The rearrangement links TRBV5-8 to TRBJ1-2; no clear D gene. Per germline, CDR1 SGHTS and CDR2 YDEGEE. This CDR3 is 12 amino acids long. The germline V and J ends were trimmed by 8 bases and 8 bases, with 16 bases remaining between them. The CDR3: CARPYKGGGYTF. CDR3 bases: TGTGCCAGACCCTATAAGGGCGGCGGCTACACCTTC.

The chain couples TRBV23-1 to TRBJ2-7; D may match TRBD1 or TRBD2 (5 bases each). TRBV23-1 is an open reading frame, and its role is uncertain. CDR3 length: 16 amino acids. V dropped 0 bases and J dropped 2 bases, with 14 bases sitting between them. CDR3: CASSQSLGTVAYEQYF. For the CDR3, the DNA is TGCGCCAGCAGTCAATCCTTGGGGACCGTTGCCTACGAGCAGTACTTC.

The CDR3 reads CASTTSGNTIYF. The CDR3 nucleotides are TGTGCCAGCACGACATCTGGAAACACCATATATTTT. The chain links TRBV28 to TRBJ1-3, with D hard to call. V dropped 7 bases and J dropped 1 base, with 5 bases sitting between them. The CDR3 is 12 amino acids. The germline CDR1 and CDR2 sequences are MDHEN and SYDVKM.

V is TRBV28 and J is TRBJ1-1, with TRBD1 as a possible D gene (5 bases). Trimming removed 3 bases from V and 3 bases from J, with 14 bases in between. Germline CDR1 and CDR2: MDHEN and SYDVKM. The CDR3 contains 15 residues. The CDR3 reads CASSLSRSRDTEAFF. CDR3 bases: TGTGCCAGCAGTTTGTCCCGTTCCAGGGACACTGAAGCTTTCTTT.

This rearrangement joins TRBV19 to TRBJ1-1; D unclear. V lost 7 bases, J lost 0 bases, and 18 bases lay in between. The germline V gene encodes CDR1 LNHDA and CDR2 SQIVND (reference sequence). CDR3 length: 16 residues. As DNA, the CDR3 is TGTGCCAGTACTACCGACCAATCGGGCCTGAACACTGAAGCTTTCTTT. Translation: CASTTDQSGLNTEAFF.

The chain is built from TRBV18 and TRBJ1-5; D is uncertain. Germline V gives CDR1 KGHSH, CDR2 LQKENI. This CDR3 region has 16 residues. The V and J ends lost 6 bases and 0 bases respectively, with 15 bases between them. CDR3 sequence reads: CASSVQPGDSNQPQHF. The CDR3 nucleotides are TGTGCCAGCTCCGTCCAACCAGGTGATAGCAATCAGCCCCAGCATTTT.

The chain has TRBV9 and TRBJ2-7; no clear D. Germline V gene sequence: CDR1 SGDLS, CDR2 YYNGEE. The CDR3 loop spans 14 amino acids. V was trimmed by 3 bases and J by 2 bases, leaving 12 bases between them. In DNA form, the CDR3 reads TGTGCCAGCAGCGCCATGGGCACAGCCTACGAGCAGTACTTC. It yields the protein CASSAMGTAYEQYF.

J is TRBJ2-3 and V is TRBV27, with 11 bases aligning to TRBD2. The CDR3 spans 15 residues. V was pared by 6 bases and J by 3 bases, with 5 bases of the junction left unmatched. In germline, CDR1 is MNHEY, CDR2 SMNVEV (reference sequence). In DNA, the CDR3 is TGTGCCAGCAGCCCGGGACTAGCGGTAACAGATACGCAGTATTTT. Its protein product is CASSPGLAVTDTQYF.

J is TRBJ1-1 and V is TRBV18, with TRBD1 identical over 8 bases. Germline V gene lookup returns CDR1 KGHSH and CDR2 LQKENI. The CDR3 is made up of 13 amino acids. J was trimmed by 7 bases and V by 3 bases; bases with no gene match: 4. Here the CDR3 reads CASSPGQGVEAFF. Written as DNA, the CDR3 is TGTGCCAGCTCACCTGGACAGGGAGTTGAAGCTTTCTTT.

J is TRBJ1-5 and V is TRBV7-8; tentative D call: TRBD1 (5 bases). CDR1 is SGHVS, CDR2 FQNEAQ, per germline. The CDR3 contains 15 residues. Trimming removed 5 bases from V and 0 bases from J, with 11 bases in between. CDR3 amino acids: CASSRDSYSNQPQHF. The CDR3 DNA reads as TGTGCCAGCAGCAGAGACAGTTATAGCAATCAGCCCCAGCATTTT.

The rearrangement joins TRBV7-2 to TRBJ1-5; D possibly corresponds to TRBD1 (5 bases). The V end lost 6 bases, the J end lost 2 bases, and 8 bases lay between the germline ends. The CDR3 spans 13 residues. Germline V lookup: CDR1 SGHTA, CDR2 FQGNSA. The CDR3 loop is CASSQGGNQPQHF. CDR3 DNA: TGTGCCAGCAGTCAGGGTGGCAATCAGCCCCAGCATTTT.

V usage is TRBV20-1 and J usage is TRBJ1-2; no firm D call. The ends were cut back, 3 bases at V and 2 bases at J, with 4 bases in the middle. The CDR3 runs 11 residues. CDR1 is DFQATT, CDR2 SNEGSKA, per germline (reference sequence). The CDR3 DNA is TGCAGTGCTAGCAACAACTATGGCTACACCTTC. This translates into CSASNNYGYTF.

This clone was observed once. The chain is built from TRBV2 and TRBJ1-6; D ambiguous. The germline V gene encodes CDR1 SNHLY and CDR2 FYNNEI. The CDR3 is made up of 15 amino acids. V was trimmed by 8 bases and J by 0 bases, leaving 11 bases between them. The CDR3 sequence: CASQDGSSYNSPLHF. In nucleotides, the CDR3 is TGTGCCAGCCAGGACGGGAGCTCCTATAATTCACCCCTCCACTTT.

The chain joins TRBV11-2 to TRBJ2-2; tentatively, D is TRBD1 (5 bases). The CDR3 is made up of 16 amino acids. V dropped 4 bases and J dropped 2 bases, with 14 bases sitting between them. Germline loops: CDR1 SGHAT, CDR2 FQNNGV. CDR3 in DNA: TGTGCCAGCAGCTGGCAGGGCGCCCCCAACACCGGGGAGCTGTTTTTT. It translates to CASSWQGAPNTGELFF.

The chain carries TRBV20-1 and TRBJ1-2, with D perhaps TRBD1 (6 bases). This CDR3 is built from 13 residues. The ends were cut back, 4 bases at V and 4 bases at J, with 13 bases in the middle. The germline gives CDR1 DFQATT, CDR2 SNEGSKA (reference sequence). This CDR3 reads CSANEGEGYGYTF. DNA of the CDR3: TGCAGTGCTAATGAGGGGGAAGGCTATGGCTACACCTTC.

V usage is TRBV6-6 and J usage is TRBJ1-2, with 9 bases lining up with TRBD1. The CDR3 has 13 amino acids. The germline V gene encodes CDR1 MNHNY and CDR2 SVGAGI (reference sequence). V shed 5 bases and J 7 bases; nucleotides not matched to a gene: 5. The CDR3 loop is CASSTGQGAGYTF. The CDR3, as DNA: TGTGCCAGCAGTACGGGACAGGGTGCTGGCTACACCTTC.

CDR3 coding DNA: TGTGCCAGCAGTGGATGGCAAAATCAGCCCCAGCATTTT. It specifies CASSGWQNQPQHF. V is TRBV2 and J is TRBJ1-5; D not certain. The V end lost 4 bases, the J end lost 4 bases, and 8 bases lay between the germline ends. Germline V gives CDR1 SNHLY, CDR2 FYNNEI. The CDR3 extends over 13 amino acids.

The rearrangement links TRBV5-6 to TRBJ2-2, with D unresolved. V was clipped by 0 bases and J by 6 bases, with 12 bases between them. CDR3 length equals 15 residues. Germline values: CDR1 SGHDT, CDR2 YYEEEE. This chain's CDR3 is CASSLDWAQPGELFF. CDR3 bases: TGTGCCAGCAGCTTGGATTGGGCACAACCCGGGGAGCTGTTTTTT.

The J gene is TRBJ1-1, the V gene TRBV25-1, with D uncertain. CDR1 and CDR2 (germline): MGHDK, SYGVNS. The CDR3 covers 18 residues. V was trimmed by 3 bases and J by 6 bases, leaving 26 bases between them. CDR3 sequence (DNA): TGTGCCAGCAGTGATTCTGGAGGGAGGGTTGGGATTTTCGCTGAAGCTTTCTTT. This codes for CASSDSGGRVGIFAEAFF. Full variable domain (rest looked up from reference TRBV25-1 and TRBJ1-1): EADIYQTPRYLVIGTGKKITLECSQTMGHDKMYWYQQDPGMELHLIHYSYGVNSTEKGDLSSESTVSRIRTEHFPLTLESARPSHTSQYLCASSDSGGRVGIFAEAFFGQGTRLTVV.

The V call is TRBV20-1, the J call TRBJ2-5; 7 nucleotides align to TRBD2. Germline CDR1 is DFQATT and CDR2 is SNEGSKA (reference sequence). Trimming at V came to 3 bases and at J to 11 bases, leaving 6 bases not matched to a gene. The CDR3 loop spans 11 amino acids. The CDR3 DNA reads TGCAGTGCTAGTGTCCGGGAGGCTCAGTACTTC. Translation: CSASVREAQYF.

The chain has TRBV9 and TRBJ2-7, with D perhaps TRBD2 (6 bases). In germline, CDR1 is SGDLS, CDR2 YYNGEE. Trimming left V 0 bases short and J 2 bases short, with 12 bases between. This CDR3 has 15 amino acids. The CDR3 protein is CASSVGGTLTYEQYF. The CDR3 DNA sequence: TGTGCCAGCAGCGTAGGCGGGACTTTGACCTACGAGCAGTACTTC.

The V call is TRBV21-1, the J call TRBJ2-1. TRBV21-1 is a pseudogene segment. CDR3 length: 13 amino acids. This chain's CDR3 is CATYTQSYNEQFF. Here the CDR3 DNA reads TGTGCCACCTATACCCAGTCCTACAATGAGCAGTTCTTC.

This clone was detected once. J is TRBJ1-1 and V is TRBV18, with D maybe TRBD1 (5 bases). This CDR3 has 14 residues. In germline, CDR1 is KGHSH, CDR2 LQKENI. Deletions cut 1 base from V and 5 bases from J, with 11 bases between. The CDR3 DNA sequence: TGTGCCAGCTCACCACTCCCACCAGGGACTGAAGCTTTCTTT. This codes for CASSPLPPGTEAFF.

V usage is TRBV6-5 and J usage is TRBJ1-1; 7 nucleotides agree with TRBD1. Looked up from germline, CDR1 is MNHEY and CDR2 is SVGAGI. Trimming took 6 bases from V and 0 from J; bases not matched to a gene: 7. The length of the CDR3 is 15 residues. The CDR3 loop reads CASRVFGTVNTEAFF. In DNA form, the CDR3 reads TGTGCCAGCAGAGTGTTCGGGACAGTGAACACTGAAGCTTTCTTT.

The chain has TRBV11-2 and TRBJ1-2; 8 positions match TRBD1. The CDR3 has 14 residues. V lost 5 bases to trimming and J lost 3 bases; unmatched junction nucleotides: 5. CDR1 and CDR2 from the germline V gene are SGHAT and FQNNGV. The CDR3 here is CASSARTGHYGYTF. For the CDR3, the DNA is TGTGCCAGCAGCGCCCGGACAGGGCACTATGGCTACACCTTC.

The chain couples TRBV21-1 to TRBJ2-5; no DNA check was done on the table's D call, TRBD2. TRBV21-1 is classified as a pseudogene. The CDR3 is 18 amino acids. CDR3 sequence: CASSKDSTSGRALETQYF. The CDR3 DNA follows: TGTGCCAGCAGCAAAGATTCGACTAGCGGGAGGGCCTTAGAGACCCAGTACTTC.